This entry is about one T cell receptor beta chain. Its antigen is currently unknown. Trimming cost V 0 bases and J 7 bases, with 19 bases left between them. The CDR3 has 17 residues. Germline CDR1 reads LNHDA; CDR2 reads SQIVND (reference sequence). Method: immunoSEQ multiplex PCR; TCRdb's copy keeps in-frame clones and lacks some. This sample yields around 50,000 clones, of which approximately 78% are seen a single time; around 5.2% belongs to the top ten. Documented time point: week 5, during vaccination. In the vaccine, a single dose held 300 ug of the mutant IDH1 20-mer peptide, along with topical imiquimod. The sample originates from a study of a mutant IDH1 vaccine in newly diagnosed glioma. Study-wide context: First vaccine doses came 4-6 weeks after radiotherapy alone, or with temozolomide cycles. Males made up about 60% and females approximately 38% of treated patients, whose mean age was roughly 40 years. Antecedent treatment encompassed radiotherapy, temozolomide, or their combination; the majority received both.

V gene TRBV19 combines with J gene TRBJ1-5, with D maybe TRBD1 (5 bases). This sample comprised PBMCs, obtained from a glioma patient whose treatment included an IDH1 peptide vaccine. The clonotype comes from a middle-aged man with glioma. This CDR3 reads CASSIDFGTTAFQPQHF. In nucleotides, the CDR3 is TGTGCCAGTAGTATAGATTTTGGGACGACAGCATTCCAGCCCCAGCATTTT.